This TCR beta chain was captured by sequencing in a study of T cell responses to AZD1222 COVID-19 vaccine. The germline V gene encodes CDR1 MNHEY and CDR2 SVGAGI. V lost 6 bases to trimming and J lost 4 bases, with 13 bases between them. This CDR3 has 14 amino acids. Data came from immunoSEQ multiplex PCR; TCRdb stores just in-frame clones and leaves some out. The table has about 150,000 clones, over 80% seen once. The V and J genes are TRBV6-5 and TRBJ1-5; D is perhaps TRBD1 (5 bases). This TCR was recovered from an adult who received the AZD1222 COVID-19 vaccine. The source material was peripheral blood, sampled 28 days after the second AZD1222 dose. In DNA form, the CDR3 reads TGTGCCAGCAGGGACGGGGCTTGGAATCAGCCCCAGCATTTT. It yields the protein CASRDGAWNQPQHF.